What follows are 31 T cell receptor beta chains derived from one specimen sequenced in a study of cytomegalovirus exposure and HLA in healthy donors (dated by TCRdb to 2016 to 2017). Library method: the immunoSEQ multiplex PCR assay. The multiplex PCR relied on a mix of 60 forward primers for TCR Vbeta segments and 13 reverse primers for TCR Jbeta segments. TCRdb provides this immuneACCESS table in a form limited to in-frame rearrangements. Some clones are lacking; in checked studies, under half of them reflect an unresolved V gene, and why the rest are absent is not known. Across this sample there are roughly 200,000 clones, with under 85% seen only once. 2.9% of the sample goes to the ten largest clones. The specimen was PBMCs. These receptors all come from a male donor in good health and CMV-seronegative.

This clone was seen only once. V gene TRBV27 combines with J gene TRBJ2-2; D unclear. Germline values: CDR1 MNHEY, CDR2 SMNVEV (reference sequence). V gave up 0 bases and J gave up 0 bases, with 8 bases separating them. CDR3 length: 16 residues. The CDR3 reads CASSLSNLANTGELFF. CDR3 bases: TGTGCCAGCAGTTTATCGAACCTAGCGAACACCGGGGAGCTGTTTTTT.

The chain is built from TRBV27 and TRBJ1-2, with TRBD1 matching 7 bases. The ends lost 3 bases at V and 8 bases at J; junction bases unmatched: 9. The CDR3 runs 14 residues. Germline loops: CDR1 MNHEY, CDR2 SMNVEV (reference sequence). CDR3 coding DNA: TGTGCCAGCAGTTTGTCACAGGGGAATACAGGCTACACCTTC. Protein sequence: CASSLSQGNTGYTF.

The chain links TRBV19 to TRBJ1-5; D unclear. Trimming cost V 7 bases and J 0 bases, with 19 bases left between them. The CDR3 runs to 17 residues. Germline CDR1 is LNHDA and CDR2 is SQIVND (reference sequence). CDR3 coding DNA: TGTGCCAGTACCAACCCGCCAGGAATTAATAGCAATCAGCCCCAGCATTTT. This codes for CASTNPPGINSNQPQHF. Combining the CDR3 with reference TRBV19 and TRBJ1-5 gives the whole variable domain DGGITQSPKYLFRKEGQNVTLSCEQNLNHDAMYWYRQDPGQGLRLIYYSQIVNDFQKGDIAEGYSVSREKKESFPLTVTSAQKNPTAFYLCASTNPPGINSNQPQHFGDGTRLSIL.

The rearrangement links TRBV4-1 to TRBJ2-7, with TRBD1 identical over 7 bases. Trimming at V came to 0 bases and at J to 3 bases, leaving 5 bases not matched to a gene. CDR3 size: 15 residues. Germline V CDR1 and CDR2: MGHRA, YSYEKL. The CDR3 loop reads CASSQEFGTDYEQYF. The CDR3 nucleotides read TGCGCCAGCAGCCAAGAGTTCGGGACAGACTACGAGCAGTACTTC.

The gene calls are TRBV4-3 and TRBJ1-5, with a tentative D call TRBD1 (5 bases). Trimming stripped 6 bases from V and 1 base from J, with 10 bases between. Germline assignment: CDR1 LGHNA and CDR2 YSLEER. The CDR3 totals 14 residues. The CDR3 reads CASSPDISNQPQHF. CDR3 bases: TGCGCCAGCAGTCCGGACATAAGCAATCAGCCCCAGCATTTT.

The chain combines TRBV12-5 with TRBJ1-4; possibly TRBD1 for D (5 bases). The CDR3 has 13 residues. V was clipped by 1 base and J by 8 bases, with 8 bases between them. From germline, CDR1 is LGHNT and CDR2 FRNRAP. The CDR3 is CASGLEGREKLFF. The CDR3 DNA follows: TGTGCTAGTGGTTTGGAGGGGCGGGAAAAACTGTTTTTT. The full variable domain, in which reference TRBV12-5 and TRBJ1-4 provide the parts outside the CDR3, is DARVTQTPRHKVTEMGQEVTMRCQPILGHNTVFWYRQTMMQGLELLAYFRNRAPLDDSGMPKDRFSAEMPDATLATLKIQPSEPRDSAVYFCASGLEGREKLFFGSGTQLSVL.

J is TRBJ2-1 and V is TRBV18; TRBD2 aligns across 12 bases. The V gene's germline CDR1 is KGHSH and CDR2 LQKENI. With 6 bases clipped from V and 7 bases from J, the junction kept 7 bases outside the gene matches. CDR3 size: 15 residues. As DNA, the CDR3 is TGTGCCAGCTCCCTTGAAGGACTAGCGGGAAATGAGCAGTTCTTC. It yields the protein CASSLEGLAGNEQFF.

The chain recombines TRBV30 with TRBJ1-5; TRBD1 agrees at 9 bases. Germline loops: CDR1 GTSNPN, CDR2 SVGIG (reference sequence). J gave up 7 bases and V 2 bases, and 9 bases lay outside the gene matches. This CDR3 is 15 amino acids long. Here the CDR3 DNA reads TGTGCCTGGAGTACTGGGACAGGGCAAAGGCAGCCCCAGCATTTT. This gives the protein CAWSTGTGQRQPQHF.

The DNA for the CDR3 is TGTGCCAGCAGCGAAGGGGGCGGTTCCTTCCCCACAGATACGCAGTATTTT. Translation: CASSEGGGSFPTDTQYF. V usage is TRBV9 and J usage is TRBJ2-3, with 7 bases fitting TRBD1. CDR1 SGDLS and CDR2 YYNGEE come from the germline V gene. The trim removed 3 bases at V and 2 bases at J, leaving 12 bases unmatched. CDR3 length: 17 amino acids.

The V and J genes are TRBV28 and TRBJ2-1; D remains ambiguous. This CDR3 has 14 amino acids. Germline V gene data show CDR1 as MDHEN and CDR2 as SYDVKM. The germline V and J ends were trimmed by 2 bases and 7 bases, with 12 bases remaining between them. CDR3 sequence reads: CASSLVGAWNEQFF. CDR3 in DNA: TGTGCCAGCAGTTTAGTTGGAGCGTGGAATGAGCAGTTCTTC.

The CDR3 sequence is CASSQGEWRDGPDTQYF. DNA for the CDR3: TGTGCCAGCAGCCAAGGAGAGTGGCGGGACGGGCCAGATACGCAGTATTTT. The gene calls are TRBV14 and TRBJ2-3; tentatively, D is TRBD2 (6 bases). Trimming stripped 1 base from V and 4 bases from J, with 18 bases between. This CDR3 is 17 amino acids long. Germline values: CDR1 SGHDN, CDR2 FVKESK.

V usage is TRBV6-1 and J usage is TRBJ1-1, with 9 bases identical to TRBD1. The length of the CDR3 is 14 residues. The germline V gene has CDR1 MNHNS and CDR2 SASEGT. The V segment lost 6 bases and the J segment 2 bases; nucleotides outside the gene matches: 4. The CDR3 loop is CASSPDRGNTEAFF. CDR3 sequence (DNA): TGTGCCAGCAGCCCGGACAGGGGTAACACTGAAGCTTTCTTT.

The DNA of the CDR3 is TGTGCCAGCAGCTCCCTGGGCGGCCCGGAGGCAGATACGCAGTATTTT. This codes for CASSSLGGPEADTQYF. The chain is built from TRBV7-3 and TRBJ2-3, with a tentative D call TRBD2 (5 bases). Germline values: CDR1 SGHTA, CDR2 FQGTGA. This CDR3 region has 16 residues. V gave up 4 bases and J gave up 4 bases, with 18 bases separating them.

This clone was seen a few times. CDR3 nucleotide sequence: TGCGCCAGCAGCCAAGATTTAGCAGGGGGCCTCACTGAAGCTTTCTTT. It yields the protein CASSQDLAGGLTEAFF. This chain links TRBV4-3 with TRBJ1-1; 8 positions agree with TRBD1. CDR3 length: 16 residues. The germline V gene has CDR1 LGHNA and CDR2 YSLEER. V shed 0 bases, J shed 4 bases, and the junction held 7 bases outside the gene matches.

The chain recombines TRBV5-4 with TRBJ2-3, with TRBD1 matching 9 bases. V dropped 10 bases and J dropped 5; count of bases not matched to a gene: 5. This CDR3 spans 12 amino acids. Per germline, CDR1 SGHNT and CDR2 YYREEE (reference sequence). CDR3 sequence reads: CAFGQGRDTQYF. CDR3 DNA: TGTGCCTTCGGACAGGGGAGAGATACGCAGTATTTT.

This chain links TRBV4-2 with TRBJ1-5; 11 nucleotides align to TRBD1. Germline lookup yields CDR1 LGHNA and CDR2 YNFKEQ. V was pared by 4 bases and J by 8 bases, with 10 bases of the junction left unmatched. CDR3 length: 16 residues. The CDR3 loop reads CASSPNGQGAIEPQHF. In DNA form, the CDR3 reads TGTGCCAGCAGCCCTAATGGACAGGGGGCGATTGAGCCCCAGCATTTT.

V and J are TRBV2 and TRBJ2-7; a weak D match, TRBD1 (5 bases). V was pared by 6 bases and J by 5 bases, with 14 bases between. Germline CDR1 is SNHLY and CDR2 is FYNNEI. The CDR3 has 13 residues. CDR3 amino acids: CASRRPFRDEQYF. CDR3 sequence (DNA): TGTGCCAGCAGGCGACCATTCAGGGACGAGCAGTACTTC.

The rearrangement uses TRBV19 and TRBJ1-6, with no clear D. This CDR3 has 15 amino acids. Trimming left V 5 bases short and J 2 bases short, with 10 bases between. Looked up from germline, CDR1 is LNHDA and CDR2 is SQIVND (reference sequence). The CDR3 here is CASSEKHPYNSPLHF. As DNA, the CDR3 is TGTGCCAGTAGTGAGAAGCACCCCTATAATTCACCCCTCCACTTT.

The J gene is TRBJ1-3, the V gene TRBV6-5; possible D gene TRBD1, 5 bases. The V gene lost 8 bases and the J gene lost 1 base, with 15 bases spanning the gap. This CDR3 comprises 15 residues. From germline, CDR1 is MNHEY and CDR2 SVGAGI. The CDR3 spells CASGNWGGSGNTIYF. CDR3 in DNA: TGTGCCAGCGGCAATTGGGGGGGATCTGGAAACACCATATATTTT.

J is TRBJ1-1 and V is TRBV28; D is unclear. V dropped 4 bases and J dropped 2 bases, with 11 bases sitting between them. The CDR3 extends over 14 amino acids. CDR1 is MDHEN and CDR2 is SYDVKM in the germline V gene. CDR3: CASSSWQTNTEAFF. CDR3 in DNA: TGTGCCAGCAGTTCGTGGCAGACAAACACTGAAGCTTTCTTT.

The chain employs TRBV6-6 and TRBJ1-5; no clear D gene. CDR1 and CDR2 from the germline V gene are MNHNY and SVGAGI (reference sequence). The CDR3 consists of 11 residues. Trimming left V 6 bases short and J 5 bases short, with 5 bases between. The CDR3 region is CASSFDQPQHF. The CDR3 coding sequence is TGTGCCAGCAGCTTTGATCAGCCCCAGCATTTT.

The J gene is TRBJ1-5, the V gene TRBV19; possibly TRBD1 for D (5 bases). The germline V gene has CDR1 LNHDA and CDR2 SQIVND (reference sequence). V gave up 7 bases and J gave up 0 bases, with 13 bases separating them. The CDR3 is 15 amino acids. The CDR3 DNA sequence: TGTGCCAGTAACTGGGGGGATTTTAGCAATCAGCCCCAGCATTTT. Protein sequence: CASNWGDFSNQPQHF.

This clone has only a few counts. The rearrangement links TRBV2 to TRBJ2-2; 8 nucleotides line up with TRBD1. CDR1 SNHLY and CDR2 FYNNEI come from the germline V gene. CDR3 length: 15 amino acids. J was trimmed by 0 bases and V by 7 bases; bases with no gene match: 4. This CDR3 reads CASIKTGANTGELFF. The CDR3, as DNA: TGTGCCAGCATTAAGACAGGGGCGAACACCGGGGAGCTGTTTTTT.

The chain links TRBV4-1 to TRBJ1-5; D possibly corresponds to TRBD1 (5 bases). The CDR3 has 15 residues. V was cut by 0 bases and J by 9 bases, with 15 bases left in between. CDR1 MGHRA and CDR2 YSYEKL come from the germline V gene. This CDR3 is CASSQEGGAGRPQHF. The CDR3 DNA is TGCGCCAGCAGCCAAGAAGGCGGGGCGGGTCGGCCCCAGCATTTT.

This clone showed up just once. The CDR3 protein is CASSTPGGAGYNEQFF. The DNA of the CDR3 is TGTGCCAGTAGTACCCCCGGGGGAGCGGGCTACAATGAGCAGTTCTTC. The rearrangement links TRBV19 to TRBJ2-1, with D perhaps TRBD2 (6 bases). The germline gives CDR1 LNHDA, CDR2 SQIVND (reference sequence). The V gene lost 4 bases and the J gene lost 3 bases, with 16 bases spanning the gap. The CDR3 is 16 residues long.

On this clone: Different DNA sequences within this sample yield the same CDR3. The chain has TRBV5-4 and TRBJ1-4; 9 bases line up with TRBD1. Germline lookup yields CDR1 SGHNT and CDR2 YYREEE (reference sequence). This CDR3 comprises 14 residues. Trimming took 4 bases from V and 7 from J; bases not matched to a gene: 5. The CDR3 region has the DNA TGTGCCAGCAGCCTACAGGGGGCTGGTGAAAAACTGTTTTTT. Translated, it gives CASSLQGAGEKLFF.

The chain carries TRBV6-1 and TRBJ1-1; 7 positions match TRBD1. J was trimmed by 0 bases and V by 0 bases; bases with no gene match: 1. This CDR3 has 15 amino acids. The V gene's germline CDR1 is MNHNS and CDR2 SASEGT. The CDR3 coding sequence is TGTGCCAGCAGTGAAGCGGACAGGATGAACACTGAAGCTTTCTTT. This codes for CASSEADRMNTEAFF.

V and J are TRBV15 and TRBJ1-5, with 8 bases that match TRBD1. Germline V lookup: CDR1 LNHNV, CDR2 YYDKDF (reference sequence). The CDR3 runs 15 residues. The V gene end was trimmed by 1 base and the J gene end by 1 base; junction bases not matched to a gene: 0. The CDR3 DNA sequence: TGTGCCACCAGCAGAGCAGGGGGCAGCAATCAGCCCCAGCATTTT. Amino acids: CATSRAGGSNQPQHF.

This clone came up once. The chain uses TRBV4-1 and TRBJ2-1; possibly TRBD2 for D (6 bases). CDR3 length: 14 amino acids. Germline CDR1 and CDR2: MGHRA and YSYEKL. Trimming stripped 3 bases from V and 11 bases from J, with 17 bases between. CDR3 in amino acids: CASSQGSSGHKQFF. CDR3 sequence (DNA): TGCGCCAGCAGCCAGGGATCGAGCGGGCACAAGCAGTTCTTC.

V is TRBV28 and J is TRBJ2-3, with 8 nucleotides matching TRBD2. CDR1 is MDHEN, CDR2 SYDVKM, per germline. Trimming removed 6 bases from V and 2 bases from J; junction bases left unmatched: 10. This CDR3 has 16 amino acids. The CDR3 DNA reads TGTGCCAGCAGCCTGATAGCGGGGCCTTCCACAGATACGCAGTATTTT. Protein product: CASSLIAGPSTDTQYF.

The chain uses TRBV30 and TRBJ2-3; TRBD1 matches at 7 bases. The ends lost 0 bases at V and 0 bases at J; junction bases unmatched: 9. Germline CDR1 reads GTSNPN; CDR2 reads SVGIG (reference sequence). The CDR3 is made up of 17 amino acids. CDR3 sequence: CAWSVPRAQGSTDTQYF. The CDR3 bases are TGTGCCTGGAGTGTACCTCGGGCACAGGGGAGCACAGATACGCAGTATTTT. Variable domain in full (rest from reference TRBV30 and TRBJ2-3): SQTIHQWPATLVQPVGSPLSLECTVEGTSNPNLYWYRQAAGRGLQLLFYSVGIGQISSEVPQNLSASRPQDRQFILSSKKLLLSDSGFYLCAWSVPRAQGSTDTQYFGPGTRLTVL.